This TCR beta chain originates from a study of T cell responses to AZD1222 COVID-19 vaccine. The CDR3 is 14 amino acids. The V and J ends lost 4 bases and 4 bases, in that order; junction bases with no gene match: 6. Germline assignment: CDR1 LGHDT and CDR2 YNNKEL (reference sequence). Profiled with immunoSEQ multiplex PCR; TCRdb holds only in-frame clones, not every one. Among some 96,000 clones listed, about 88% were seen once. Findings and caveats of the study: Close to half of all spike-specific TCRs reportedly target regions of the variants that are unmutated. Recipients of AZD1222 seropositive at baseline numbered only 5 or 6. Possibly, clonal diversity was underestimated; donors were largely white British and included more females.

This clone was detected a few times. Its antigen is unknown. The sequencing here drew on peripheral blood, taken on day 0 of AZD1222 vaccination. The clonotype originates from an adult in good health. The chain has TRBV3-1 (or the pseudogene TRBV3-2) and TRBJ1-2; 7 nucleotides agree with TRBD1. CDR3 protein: CASSRKGAGYGYTF. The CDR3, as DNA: TGTGCCAGCAGCCGCAAGGGGGCTGGCTATGGCTACACCTTC.